These 10 T cell receptor beta chains share one sample of origin, sequenced in a study of blood T cells in healthy people across ages. A second PCR of roughly 7 to 11 cycles used a sample-barcoded 5' primer and a J-beta primer mix. MiXCR, run by TCRdb on the 5' RACE reads, gives a single entry per CDR3 protein. The data contain 870,000 or so distinct CDR3 sequences, about 30% of them singletons. Material: blood. The receptors here all came from a woman older than 75 in good health.

In its sample, this clonotype was seen many times. The V and J genes are TRBV4-2 and TRBJ1-2, with unresolved D. This CDR3 has 15 residues. Germline V gene data show CDR1 as LGHNA and CDR2 as YNFKEQ. Trimming cost V 3 bases and J 6 bases, with 17 bases left between them. CDR3 residues: CASSHLGRVRDGYTF. For the CDR3, the DNA is TGTGCCAGCAGCCACTTAGGACGGGTTAGAGATGGCTACACCTTC.

The table lists this clonotype with many counts. The V and J genes are TRBV7-2 and TRBJ2-3; 11 nucleotides agree with TRBD2. Per the germline V gene, CDR1 is SGHTA and CDR2 is FQGNSA. The V gene end was trimmed by 1 base and the J gene end by 0 bases; junction bases not matched to a gene: 6. The CDR3 totals 18 residues. CDR3 protein: CASSLDLAGGGSTDTQYF. The CDR3 DNA is TGTGCCAGCAGCTTAGATCTAGCGGGGGGCGGGAGCACAGATACGCAGTATTTT.

Here the CDR3 DNA reads TGTGCCAGCAGCCAAACAGGGCTGAACAATGAGCAGTTCTTC. Translating it yields CASSQTGLNNEQFF. The V gene is TRBV3-1, the J gene TRBJ2-1; D possibly corresponds to TRBD1 (6 bases). The CDR3 is made up of 14 amino acids. Trimming took 2 bases from V and 5 from J, leaving 10 bases between them. Germline V gene lookup returns CDR1 LGHDT and CDR2 YNNKEL (reference sequence).

A note on this clonotype: With a much larger clone just one base away, this may be a read error. V is TRBV6-1 and J is TRBJ2-3; TRBD1 matches 9 bases. With V trimmed by 8 bases and J by 4 bases, 10 bases remained unmatched. The germline V gene has CDR1 MNHNS and CDR2 SASEGT. The CDR3 sequence is 15 residues long. In nucleotides, the CDR3 is TGTGCCAGCGGTGTACAGGGGGCGTCGGCAGATACGCAGTATTTT. The encoded protein is CASGVQGASADTQYF.

This clonotype has ten or more counts. The chain uses TRBV27 and TRBJ2-1, with 11 bases identical to TRBD2. The germline V gene encodes CDR1 MNHEY and CDR2 SMNVEV (reference sequence). This CDR3 contains 14 residues. Trimming removed 8 bases from V and 3 bases from J; junction bases left unmatched: 3. The CDR3 DNA reads TGTGCCAGCTGCCTAGCGGGGGGCTACAATGAGCAGTTCTTC. Its protein product is CASCLAGGYNEQFF.

This clonotype was found many times. V usage is TRBV13 and J usage is TRBJ2-5, with D perhaps being TRBD1 or TRBD2 (5 bases each). From germline, CDR1 is PRHDT and CDR2 FYEKMQ (reference sequence). Trimming pared 5 bases from V and 5 bases from J, leaving 15 bases between. This CDR3 is built from 14 residues. CDR3 in DNA: TGTGCCAGCAGCCTCCGGGACCCACCCGAGACCCAGTACTTC. Its translation: CASSLRDPPETQYF.

Ten or more counts support this clonotype. The V gene is TRBV20-1, the J gene TRBJ1-1; 9 nucleotides match TRBD1. The V and J ends lost 6 bases and 4 bases, in that order; junction bases with no gene match: 12. The CDR3 is made up of 15 amino acids. The germline V gene has CDR1 DFQATT and CDR2 SNEGSKA (reference sequence). CDR3 DNA sequence: TGCAGTGCCGGGACCCGGACAGGGGCGGGCACTGAAGCTTTCTTT. Encoded protein: CSAGTRTGAGTEAFF.

This clonotype was observed many times. This chain links TRBV7-6 with TRBJ1-2, with 12 nucleotides matching TRBD1. Germline values: CDR1 SGHVS, CDR2 FNYEAQ. The V and J ends lost 4 bases and 3 bases, in that order; junction bases with no gene match: 6. The CDR3 is 16 amino acids. The CDR3 region is CASSYGTGGVDYGYTF. The CDR3 nucleotides are TGTGCCAGCAGCTATGGGACAGGGGGCGTTGACTATGGCTACACCTTC.

V and J are TRBV6-7 and TRBJ1-5, with D possibly TRBD1 on 5 matching bases. TRBV6-7 is filed as an ORF, its function uncertain. V was cut by 2 bases and J by 7 bases, with 9 bases left in between. The CDR3 is 13 residues long. For the CDR3, the DNA is TGTGCCAGCAGTTACCGCAGGGTACAGCCCCAGCATTTT. This translates into CASSYRRVQPQHF.

This clonotype was seen at least ten times. The CDR3 is CASSWTSGVSGTDTQYF. In nucleotides, the CDR3 is TGTGCCAGCAGCTGGACTAGCGGGGTTTCAGGGACAGATACGCAGTATTTT. V usage is TRBV7-9 and J usage is TRBJ2-3, with 12 bases fitting TRBD2. This CDR3 has 17 residues. Germline CDR1 SEHNR, CDR2 FQNEAQ (reference sequence). V shed 4 bases and J 3 bases; nucleotides not matched to a gene: 8.